This entry concerns a single T cell receptor (beta chain). Its antigen remains unidentified. RNA extracted from PBMCs served as the sequencing template. With EDTA tubes as the receptacles, about 10 milliliters of peripheral blood were drawn. The data are from a study of regulatory T cells in long-lasting Graves disease. Broader study findings: Researchers reported studying only peripheral blood, not thyroid tissue. Repertoires from persistent disease leaned toward TRBV28, TRBJ1-2 and TRBJ2-5. Public clonotype sharing was higher in persistent than newly diagnosed patients.

Germline CDR1 reads LNHDA; CDR2 reads SQIVND (reference sequence). The CDR3 has 16 amino acids. The V gene lost 0 bases and the J gene lost 6 bases, with 16 bases spanning the gap. One entry per CDR3 protein, called by TCRdb with MiXCR from the reads. The data hold about 2,000 distinct CDR3 sequences, with 45% to 65% observed a single time. The sample in question was peripheral blood mononuclear cells (PBMCs), obtained with antithyroid drug treatment, in newly diagnosed or persistent Graves disease (not recorded which). The TCR originated in a human donor with Graves disease. This chain links TRBV19 with TRBJ2-3; D uncertain. This CDR3 reads CASSIDLQRLGDTQYF. The CDR3 nucleotides read TGTGCCAGTAGTATAGATCTACAGAGGTTGGGGGATACGCAGTATTTT.